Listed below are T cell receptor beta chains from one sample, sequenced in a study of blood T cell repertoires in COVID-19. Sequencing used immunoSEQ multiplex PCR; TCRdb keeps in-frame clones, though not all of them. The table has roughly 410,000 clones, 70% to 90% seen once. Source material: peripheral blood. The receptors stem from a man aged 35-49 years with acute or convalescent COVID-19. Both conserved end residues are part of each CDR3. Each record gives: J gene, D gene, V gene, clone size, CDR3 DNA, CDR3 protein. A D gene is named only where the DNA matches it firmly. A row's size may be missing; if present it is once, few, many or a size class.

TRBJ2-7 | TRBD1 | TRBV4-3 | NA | TGCGCCAGCAGCCCTGCCCTTGGGGACAGGGAGACCTACGAGCAGTACTTC | CASSPALGDRETYEQYF
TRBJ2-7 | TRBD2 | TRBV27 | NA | TGTGCCAGCAGTTCACAGGGACTAGCGGAAGAGCAGTACTTC | CASSSQGLAEEQYF
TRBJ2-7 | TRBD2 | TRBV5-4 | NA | TGTGCCAGCAGCTGGGGTGACCCTAGCGGGGAGCAGTACTTC | CASSWGDPSGEQYF
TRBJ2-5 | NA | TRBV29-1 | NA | TGCAGCGTTGAAGATCCAGGGGAAATCCAAGAGACCCAGTACTTC | CSVEDPGEIQETQYF
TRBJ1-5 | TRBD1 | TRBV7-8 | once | TGTGCCAGCAGCAGGACAGGGGCGAATCAGCCCCAGCATTTT | CASSRTGANQPQHF
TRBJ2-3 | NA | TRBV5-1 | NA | TGCGCCAGCAGCTTGCAGCGACTCACAGATACGCAGTATTTT | CASSLQRLTDTQYF
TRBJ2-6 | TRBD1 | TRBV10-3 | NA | TGTGCCATCGGACAGGGTTCGGGGGCCAACGTCCTGACTTTC | CAIGQGSGANVLTF
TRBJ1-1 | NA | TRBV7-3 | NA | TGTGCCAGCAGCTTAAATGGGGGGTGGACTGAAGCTTTCTTT | CASSLNGGWTEAFF
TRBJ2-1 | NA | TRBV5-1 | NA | TGCGCCAGCAGCTTGGGGCGGCTCTACAATGAGCAGTTCTTC | CASSLGRLYNEQFF
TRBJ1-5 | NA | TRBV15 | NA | TGTGCCACCAGCAGCCGTTCCAGGGGCTTTTCGCAGCCCCAGCATTTT | CATSSRSRGFSQPQHF
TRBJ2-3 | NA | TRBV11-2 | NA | TGTGCCAGCAGCTTAGATTCGGCGGCGGGAAGCACAGATACGCAGTATTTT | CASSLDSAAGSTDTQYF
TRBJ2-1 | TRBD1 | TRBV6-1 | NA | TGTGCCAGCAGTGAGGCCGGGACAGGCGTCAATGAGCAGTTCTTC | CASSEAGTGVNEQFF
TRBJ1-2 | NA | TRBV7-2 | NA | TGTGCCAGCAGCTTCTCTTTAGGAGGGGGGGATGGCTACACCTTC | CASSFSLGGGDGYTF
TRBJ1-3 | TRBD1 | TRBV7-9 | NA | TGTGCCAGCAGCTCCAGACAGGGCAGGTCTGGAAACACCATATATTTT | CASSSRQGRSGNTIYF
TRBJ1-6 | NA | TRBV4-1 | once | TGCGCCAGCAGCCATGGGGGCTCACCCCTCCACTTT | CASSHGGSPLHF
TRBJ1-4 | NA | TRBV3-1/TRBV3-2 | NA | TGTGCCAGCAGCCAAGATTTTGACAGTCTTAATGAAAAACTGTTTTTT | CASSQDFDSLNEKLFF
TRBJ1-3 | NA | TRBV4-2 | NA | TGTGCCAGCAGCCAAGTAGGAGGGTCTGGAAACACCATATATTTT | CASSQVGGSGNTIYF
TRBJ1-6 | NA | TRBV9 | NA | TGTGCCAGCAGCGTAGGGGCAGCCTATAATTCACCCCTCCACTTT | CASSVGAAYNSPLHF
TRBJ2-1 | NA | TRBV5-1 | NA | TGCGCCAGCAGCTTCCCAGCTGGAGGTCGGGACAATGAGCAGTTCTTC | CASSFPAGGRDNEQFF
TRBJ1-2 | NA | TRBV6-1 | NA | TGTGCCAGCAGTGGGGGGGGACGGTCGCCAGTCTATGGCTACACCTTC | CASSGGGRSPVYGYTF
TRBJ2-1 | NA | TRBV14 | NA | TGTGCCAGCAGCCAATTACAGGGAATCGGTGAGGAGCAGTTCTTC | CASSQLQGIGEEQFF
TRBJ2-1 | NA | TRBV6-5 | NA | TGTGCCAGCAGACGGACTGGCTCCTACAATGAGCAGTTCTTC | CASRRTGSYNEQFF
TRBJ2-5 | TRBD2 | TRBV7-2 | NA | TGTGCCAGCAGCAACCGACCAGCCGGGGGGGAGACCCAGTACTTC | CASSNRPAGGETQYF
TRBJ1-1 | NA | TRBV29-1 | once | TGCAGCGTTGTTATCGGGGGGTACACTGAAGCTTTCTTT | CSVVIGGYTEAFF
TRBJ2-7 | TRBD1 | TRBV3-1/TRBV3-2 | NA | TGTGCCAGCAGCCAACAGGGGGCTCAACCCAGCATTTTATTCTACGAGCAGTACTTC | CASSQQGAQPSILFYEQYF
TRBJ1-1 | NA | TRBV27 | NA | TGTGCCAGCAGTTTCATGGGGGCGCGTTACACTGAAGCTTTCTTT | CASSFMGARYTEAFF
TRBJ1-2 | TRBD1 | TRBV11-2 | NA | TGTGCCAGCAGCACCGACCGGGACAGCTATGGCTACACCTTC | CASSTDRDSYGYTF
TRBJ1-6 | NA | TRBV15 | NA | TGTGCCACCAGCAGAGGGCAGGGTGGTGTTTCACCCCTCCACTTT | CATSRGQGGVSPLHF
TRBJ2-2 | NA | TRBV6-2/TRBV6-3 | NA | TGTGCCAGCAGTTTGACAGGCCGGGCCGGGGAGCTGTTTTTT | CASSLTGRAGELFF
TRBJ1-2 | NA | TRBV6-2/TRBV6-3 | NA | TGTGCCAGCAGTGAGGGAGGGTATGGCTACACCTTC | CASSEGGYGYTF
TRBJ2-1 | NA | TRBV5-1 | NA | TGCGCCAGCATTCCAGGGGCTACCTCCTACAATGAGCAGTTCTTC | CASIPGATSYNEQFF
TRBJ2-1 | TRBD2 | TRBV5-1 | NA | TGCGCCAGCCGATTAGCGGGAGGTCGGATAGCGTCCTACAATGAGCAGTTCTTC | CASRLAGGRIASYNEQFF
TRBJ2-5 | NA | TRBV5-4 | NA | TGTGCCAGCAGCTTTGACTTATCTTCAATAGAGACCCAGTACTTC | CASSFDLSSIETQYF
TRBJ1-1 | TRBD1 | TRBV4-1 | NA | TGCGCCAGCAGCCAGCAGGGGGCAATTAAAGAAGCTTTCTTT | CASSQQGAIKEAFF
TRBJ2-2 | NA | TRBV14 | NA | TGTGCCAGCAGACCTTCAGGTTTGGCCGGGGAGCTGTTTTTT | CASRPSGLAGELFF
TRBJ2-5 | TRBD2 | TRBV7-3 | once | TGTGCCAGCAGCCCCTTGGGGGGGGACCAAGAGACCCAGTACTTC | CASSPLGGDQETQYF
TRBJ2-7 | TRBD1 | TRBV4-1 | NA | TGCGCCAGCAGCCAAGGGACAGGGGGCACCTACGAGCAGTACTTC | CASSQGTGGTYEQYF
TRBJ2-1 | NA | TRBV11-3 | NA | TGTGCCAGCAGCTTAGATGGGGACTCCCTTTCCAATGAGCAGTTCTTC | CASSLDGDSLSNEQFF
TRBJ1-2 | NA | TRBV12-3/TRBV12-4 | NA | TGTGCCAGCAGTTTTTCAGGGGTCGGTGGCTACACCTTC | CASSFSGVGGYTF
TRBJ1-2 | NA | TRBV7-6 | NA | TGTGCCAGCAGCTTAGTTTTTGTCGGACAGCCCAAGCCCGCTAACTATGGCTACACCTTC | CASSLVFVGQPKPANYGYTF
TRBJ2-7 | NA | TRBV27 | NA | TGTGCCAGCAGTTTAAGACTCGCGGGTGGGGGGGAGCAGTACTTC | CASSLRLAGGGEQYF
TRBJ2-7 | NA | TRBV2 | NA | TGTGCCAGCAGTTGGGGCGGCCAGGGGGGTGACGAGCAGTACTTC | CASSWGGQGGDEQYF
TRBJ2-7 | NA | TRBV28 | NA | TGTGCCAGCAGCTTTCGGACCAGGGGTAGGGACGAGCAGTACTTC | CASSFRTRGRDEQYF
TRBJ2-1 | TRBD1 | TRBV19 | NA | TGTGCCAGTAGTATTCTGTGGCAGGGGGCGGCGTACAATGAGCAGTTCTTC | CASSILWQGAAYNEQFF
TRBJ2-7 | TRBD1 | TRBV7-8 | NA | TGTGCCAGCAGCACAGGGACAGACGCCTACGAGCAGTACTTC | CASSTGTDAYEQYF
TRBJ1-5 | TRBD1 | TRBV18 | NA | TGTGCCAGCTCAACTCAGGGGGGAAATAGCAATCAGCCCCAGCATTTT | CASSTQGGNSNQPQHF
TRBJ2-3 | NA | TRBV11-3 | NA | TGTGCCAGCAGCCTAGGGGGGGCAGATACGCAGTATTTT | CASSLGGADTQYF
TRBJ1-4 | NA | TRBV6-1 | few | TGTGCCAGCAGTGAAATCAAAGGAGGACAGAATAATGAAAAACTGTTTTTT | CASSEIKGGQNNEKLFF
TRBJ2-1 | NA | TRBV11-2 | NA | TGTGCCAGCAGCCCCAGACCAGGGGACAATGAGCAGTTCTTC | CASSPRPGDNEQFF
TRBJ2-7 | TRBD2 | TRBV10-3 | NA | TGTGCCATCAGTGAGTCAAAAAACCGGGGACTAGCGGGATACTCCTACGAGCAGTACTTC | CAISESKNRGLAGYSYEQYF
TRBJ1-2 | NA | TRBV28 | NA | TGTGCCAGCAGCCATCCTCAGGTTCGGTCGGGGGGCTACACCTTC | CASSHPQVRSGGYTF
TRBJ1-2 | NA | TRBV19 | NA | TGTGCCAGTAACCCGGCCATCGGAGGGAACTATGGCTACACCTTC | CASNPAIGGNYGYTF